This T cell receptor (beta chain) stems from a study of blood T cells in healthy people across ages. Overall study: About one barcoded beta molecule per two T cells came from capture by template switching.

The CDR3 consists of 16 residues. The germline V gene has CDR1 SSHAT and CDR2 FNYEAQ (reference sequence). Remarks on this clonotype: What it recognizes is unknown. The junction and the germline gene differ at one end; a read error may be behind it.

Findings of the study overall: Significant beta diversity loss was already apparent by age approximately 37, declining roughly linearly.

The authors ran a second PCR of 7 to 11 cycles using a sample-barcoded 5' primer and a J-beta primer mix. Each cDNA was tagged by a template-switch adaptor containing 12 random nucleotides. Each of the samples gave a minimum of 3 million paired-end reads that contained CDR3. TCRdb passed the 5' RACE reads through MiXCR, listing each CDR3 protein once. The table has about 1.8 million distinct CDR3 sequences, approximately 50% seen once. The genes are TRBV7-7 and TRBJ2-3; no definite D call. The sample consisted of blood. The receptor was derived from a woman between 40 and 55 years old in good health. CDR3 loop: CASSPTPTAVGDTQYF. CDR3 DNA sequence: TGTGCTAGCAGCCCCACCCCTACGGCGGTTGGAGATACGCAGTATTTT.